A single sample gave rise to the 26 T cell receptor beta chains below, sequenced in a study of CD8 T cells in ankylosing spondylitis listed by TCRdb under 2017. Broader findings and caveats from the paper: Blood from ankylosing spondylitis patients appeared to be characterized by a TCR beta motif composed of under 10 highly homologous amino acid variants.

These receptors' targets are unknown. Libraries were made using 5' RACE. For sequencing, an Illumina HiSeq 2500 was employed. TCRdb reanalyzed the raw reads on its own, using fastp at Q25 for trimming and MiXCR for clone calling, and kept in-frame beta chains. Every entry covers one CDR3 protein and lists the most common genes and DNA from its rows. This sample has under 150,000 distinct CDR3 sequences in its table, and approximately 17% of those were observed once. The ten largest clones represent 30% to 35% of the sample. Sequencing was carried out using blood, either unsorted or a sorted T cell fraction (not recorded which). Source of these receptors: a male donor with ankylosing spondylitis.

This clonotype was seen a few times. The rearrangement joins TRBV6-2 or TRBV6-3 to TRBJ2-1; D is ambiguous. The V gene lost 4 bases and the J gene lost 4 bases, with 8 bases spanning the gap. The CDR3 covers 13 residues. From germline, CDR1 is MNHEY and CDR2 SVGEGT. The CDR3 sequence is CASSFLDYNEQFF. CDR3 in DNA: TGTGCCAGCAGTTTTCTAGATTACAATGAGCAGTTCTTC.

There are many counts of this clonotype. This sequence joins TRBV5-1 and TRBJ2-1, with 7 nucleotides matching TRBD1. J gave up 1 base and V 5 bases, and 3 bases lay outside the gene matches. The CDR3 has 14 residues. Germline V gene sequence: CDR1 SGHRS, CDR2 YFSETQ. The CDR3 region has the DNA TGCGCCAGCAGTGTGGACAGGTCCTACAATGAGCAGTTCTTC. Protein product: CASSVDRSYNEQFF.

The CDR3 coding sequence is TGCAGTCCATCACCAACCGGGACTAGCGGCGATGAGCAGTTCTTC. Residues: CSPSPTGTSGDEQFF. V gene TRBV20-1 combines with J gene TRBJ2-1, with TRBD2 identical over 11 bases. The length of the CDR3 is 15 residues. The V gene end was trimmed by 8 bases and the J gene end by 8 bases; junction bases not matched to a gene: 14. From germline, CDR1 is DFQATT and CDR2 SNEGSKA (reference sequence).

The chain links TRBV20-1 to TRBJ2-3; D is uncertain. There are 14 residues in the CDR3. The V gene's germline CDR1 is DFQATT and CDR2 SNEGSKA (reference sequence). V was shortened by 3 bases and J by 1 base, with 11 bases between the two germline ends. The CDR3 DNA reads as TGCAGTGCTAGGTCCGTAATACGCACAGATACGCAGTATTTT. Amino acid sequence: CSARSVIRTDTQYF.

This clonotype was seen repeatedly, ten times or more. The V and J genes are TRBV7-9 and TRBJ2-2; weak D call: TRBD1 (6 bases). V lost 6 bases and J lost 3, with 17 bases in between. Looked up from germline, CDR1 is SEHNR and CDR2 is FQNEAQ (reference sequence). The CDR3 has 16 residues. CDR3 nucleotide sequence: TGTGCCAGCAGTGATTCCAACAGGGTGGACACCGGGGAGCTGTTTTTT. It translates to CASSDSNRVDTGELFF.

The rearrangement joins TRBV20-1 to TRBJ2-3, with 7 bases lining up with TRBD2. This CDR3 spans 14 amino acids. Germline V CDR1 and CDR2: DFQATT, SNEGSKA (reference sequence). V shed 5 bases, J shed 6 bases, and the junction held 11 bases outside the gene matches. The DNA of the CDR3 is TGCAGTGCTCGAGGACTAGGGCTCGGGGATACGCAGTATTTT. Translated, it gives CSARGLGLGDTQYF.

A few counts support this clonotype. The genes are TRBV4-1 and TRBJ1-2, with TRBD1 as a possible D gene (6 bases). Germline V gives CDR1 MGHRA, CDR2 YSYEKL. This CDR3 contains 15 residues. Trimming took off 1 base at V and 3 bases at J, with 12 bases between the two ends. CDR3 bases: TGCGCCAGCAGCCAAGGAACGGGGGCGTACTATGGCTACACCTTC. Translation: CASSQGTGAYYGYTF.

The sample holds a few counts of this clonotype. The CDR3 loop is CASSSLQGNGETQYF. The DNA for the CDR3 is TGCGCCAGCAGCTCCCTACAGGGTAACGGAGAGACCCAGTACTTC. The V call is TRBV5-1, the J call TRBJ2-5, with D possibly TRBD1 on 6 matching bases. Per the germline V gene, CDR1 is SGHRS and CDR2 is YFSETQ. Trimming took off 3 bases at V and 4 bases at J, with 16 bases between the two ends. The CDR3 covers 15 residues.

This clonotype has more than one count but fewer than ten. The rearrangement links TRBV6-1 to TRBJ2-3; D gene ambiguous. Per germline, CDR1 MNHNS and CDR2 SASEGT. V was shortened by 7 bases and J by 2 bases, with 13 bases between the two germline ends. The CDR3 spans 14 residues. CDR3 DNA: TGTGCCAGCATCCCTGACATTCTCACAGATACGCAGTATTTT. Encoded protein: CASIPDILTDTQYF.

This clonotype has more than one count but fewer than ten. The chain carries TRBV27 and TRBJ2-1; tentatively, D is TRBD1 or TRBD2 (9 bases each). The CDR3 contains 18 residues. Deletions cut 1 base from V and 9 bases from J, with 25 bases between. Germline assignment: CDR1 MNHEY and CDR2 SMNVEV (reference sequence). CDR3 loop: CASSLFGTGLAGGLEQFF. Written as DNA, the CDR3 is TGTGCCAGCAGTTTATTTGGGACAGGGTTGGCGGGAGGGCTTGAGCAGTTCTTC.

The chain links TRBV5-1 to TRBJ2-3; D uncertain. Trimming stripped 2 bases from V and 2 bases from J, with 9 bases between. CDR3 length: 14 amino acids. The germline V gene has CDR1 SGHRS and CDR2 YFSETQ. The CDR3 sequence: CASSFRFSTDTQYF. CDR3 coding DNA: TGCGCCAGCAGCTTCCGGTTTTCCACAGATACGCAGTATTTT.

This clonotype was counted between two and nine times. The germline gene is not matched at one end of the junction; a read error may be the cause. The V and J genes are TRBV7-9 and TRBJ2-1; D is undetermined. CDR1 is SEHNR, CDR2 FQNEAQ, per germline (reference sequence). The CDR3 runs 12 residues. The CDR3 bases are TGTGCCAGCAGCTTAGGGACCACAGAGCCGTTCTTC. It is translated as CASSLGTTEPFF. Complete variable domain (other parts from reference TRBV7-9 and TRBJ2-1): DTGVSQNPRHKITKRGQNVTFRCDPISEHNRLYWYRQTLGQGPEFLTYFQNEAQLEKSRLLSDRFSAERPKGSFSTLEIQRTEQGDSAMYLCASSLGTTEPFFGPGTRLTVL.

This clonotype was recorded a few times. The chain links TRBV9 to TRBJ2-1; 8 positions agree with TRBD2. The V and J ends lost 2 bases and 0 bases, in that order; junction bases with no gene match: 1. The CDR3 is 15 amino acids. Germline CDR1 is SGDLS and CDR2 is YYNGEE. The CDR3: CASSVGRVSYNEQFF. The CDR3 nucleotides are TGTGCCAGCAGCGTCGGGAGGGTCTCCTACAATGAGCAGTTCTTC. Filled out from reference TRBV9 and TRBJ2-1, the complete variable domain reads DSGVTQTPKHLITATGQRVTLRCSPRSGDLSVYWYQQSLDQGLQFLIQYYNGEERAKGNILERFSAQQFPDLHSELNLSSLELGDSALYFCASSVGRVSYNEQFFGPGTRLTVL.

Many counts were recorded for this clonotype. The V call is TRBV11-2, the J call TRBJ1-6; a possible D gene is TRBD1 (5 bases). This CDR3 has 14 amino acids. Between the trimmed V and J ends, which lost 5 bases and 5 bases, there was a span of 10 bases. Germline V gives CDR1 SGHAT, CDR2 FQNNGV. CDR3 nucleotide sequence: TGTGCCAGCAGCCACCGGGGCAATAATTCACCCCTCCACTTT. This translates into CASSHRGNNSPLHF.

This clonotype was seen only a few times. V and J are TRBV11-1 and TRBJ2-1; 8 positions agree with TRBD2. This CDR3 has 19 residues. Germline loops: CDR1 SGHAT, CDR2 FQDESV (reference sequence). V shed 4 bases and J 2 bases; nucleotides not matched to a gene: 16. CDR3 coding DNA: TGTGCCAGCAGCTCAACTCTAGCGGGCCCGAGATACACCTACAATGAGCAGTTCTTC. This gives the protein CASSSTLAGPRYTYNEQFF.

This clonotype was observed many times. CDR3 in amino acids: CASSAGGGGDTQYF. For the CDR3, the DNA is TGTGCCAGCAGCGCCGGGGGAGGGGGAGATACGCAGTATTTT. The chain uses TRBV7-9 and TRBJ2-3; tentatively, D is TRBD2 (7 bases). V dropped 5 bases and J dropped 5 bases, with 14 bases sitting between them. The CDR3 runs to 14 residues. CDR1 is SEHNR, CDR2 FQNEAQ, per germline (reference sequence).

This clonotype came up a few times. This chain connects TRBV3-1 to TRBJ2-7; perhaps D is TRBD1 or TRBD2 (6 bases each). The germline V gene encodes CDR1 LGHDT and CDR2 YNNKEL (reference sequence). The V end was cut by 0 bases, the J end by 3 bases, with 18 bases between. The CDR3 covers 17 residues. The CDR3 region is CASSQDLGGEIFYEQYF. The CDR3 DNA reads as TGTGCCAGCAGCCAAGATCTCGGGGGCGAAATCTTCTACGAGCAGTACTTC.

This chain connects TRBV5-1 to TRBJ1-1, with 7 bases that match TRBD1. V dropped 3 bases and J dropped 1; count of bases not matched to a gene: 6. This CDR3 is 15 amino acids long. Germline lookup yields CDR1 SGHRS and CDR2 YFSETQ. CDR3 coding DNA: TGCGCCAGCAGCTCGGGGCACAGGGGGAACACTGAAGCTTTCTTT. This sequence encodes CASSSGHRGNTEAFF.

The CDR3 region has the DNA TGTGCCAGCAGTTTTTTGACTAGCGGCGATACGCAGTATTTT. Translation: CASSFLTSGDTQYF. V usage is TRBV28 and J usage is TRBJ2-3; TRBD2 agrees at 9 bases. Germline-derived CDR1 and CDR2 are MDHEN and SYDVKM. The CDR3 contains 14 residues. Trimming cost V 3 bases and J 6 bases; bases outside gene matches: 4.

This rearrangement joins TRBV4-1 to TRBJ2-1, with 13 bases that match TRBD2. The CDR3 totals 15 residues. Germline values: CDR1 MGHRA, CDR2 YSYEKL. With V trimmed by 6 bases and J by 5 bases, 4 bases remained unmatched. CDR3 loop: CASRTSGRENNEQFF. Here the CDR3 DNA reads TGCGCCAGCAGAACTAGCGGGAGGGAAAACAATGAGCAGTTCTTC.

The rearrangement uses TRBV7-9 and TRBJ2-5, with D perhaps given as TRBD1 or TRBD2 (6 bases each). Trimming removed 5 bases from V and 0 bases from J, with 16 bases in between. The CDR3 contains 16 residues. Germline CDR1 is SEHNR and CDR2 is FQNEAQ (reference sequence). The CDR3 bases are TGTGCCAGCAGCGGGACACTTCGGGGGTACCAAGAGACCCAGTACTTC. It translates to CASSGTLRGYQETQYF.

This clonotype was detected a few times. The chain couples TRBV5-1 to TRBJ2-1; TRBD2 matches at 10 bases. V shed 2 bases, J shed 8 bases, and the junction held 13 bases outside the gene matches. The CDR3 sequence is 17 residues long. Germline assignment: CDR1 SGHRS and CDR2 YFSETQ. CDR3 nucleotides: TGCGCCAGCAGCTTCCCCGCCAGCGGGAGGGCCACGGATGAGCAGTTCTTC. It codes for CASSFPASGRATDEQFF.

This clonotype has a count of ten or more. The CDR3 here is CATSESHPTLNTGELFF. The CDR3 bases are TGTGCCACCAGTGAATCCCATCCCACATTGAACACCGGGGAGCTGTTTTTT. This rearrangement joins TRBV24-1 to TRBJ2-2, with D unresolved. This CDR3 has 17 amino acids. Trimming cost V 4 bases and J 1 base, with 15 bases left between them. Germline V gives CDR1 KGHDR, CDR2 SFDVKD.

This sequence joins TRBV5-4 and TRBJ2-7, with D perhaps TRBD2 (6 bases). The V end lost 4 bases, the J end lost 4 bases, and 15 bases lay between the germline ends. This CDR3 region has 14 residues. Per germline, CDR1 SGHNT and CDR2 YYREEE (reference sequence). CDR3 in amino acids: CASSEASDNYEQYF. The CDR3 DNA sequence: TGTGCCAGCAGCGAGGCTAGCGATAATTACGAGCAGTACTTC.

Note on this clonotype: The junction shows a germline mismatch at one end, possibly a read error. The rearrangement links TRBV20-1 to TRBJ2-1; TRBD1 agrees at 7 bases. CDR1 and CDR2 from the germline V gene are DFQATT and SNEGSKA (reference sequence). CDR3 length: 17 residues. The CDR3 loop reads CCAAGQDGIRSYNEQFF. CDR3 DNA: TGCTGTGCCGCCGGACAGGACGGAATACGGTCCTACAATGAGCAGTTCTTC.

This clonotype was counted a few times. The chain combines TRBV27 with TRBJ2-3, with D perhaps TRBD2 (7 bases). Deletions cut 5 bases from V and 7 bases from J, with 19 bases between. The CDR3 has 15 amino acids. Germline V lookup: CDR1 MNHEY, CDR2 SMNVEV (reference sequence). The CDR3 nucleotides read TGTGCCAGCAGTCACGGGGGGCATTTACCAAATACGCAGTATTTT. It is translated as CASSHGGHLPNTQYF.